These 9 T cell receptor beta chains originate from one sample sequenced in a study of vaccination and CD4 T cells after COVID-19. The Oncomine TCR Beta short-read assay was applied to DNA of cultured CD4+ T cells. TCRdb ran MiXCR on the PCR reads and lists one entry per CDR3 protein. The sample shows around 15,000 distinct CDR3 sequences, 51% of them seen only once. For these TCRs, the target antigens are not known. Treatment given: approximately nine-day PBMC culture with coronavirus spike peptide pools or control peptides (ViraFEST assay). The specimen was CD4+ T cells from blood, cultured in vitro. The receptors were sampled from a human donor who had recovered from COVID-19.

The chain links TRBV10-3 to TRBJ2-3, with 10 nucleotides matching TRBD2. CDR3 size: 14 residues. The germline CDR1 and CDR2 sequences are ENHRY and SYGVKD. J gave up 4 bases and V 4 bases, and 2 bases lay outside the gene matches. The CDR3 DNA reads TGTGCCATCAGTGCACTAGCGGGACCAGATACGCAGTATTTT. This sequence encodes CAISALAGPDTQYF.

This clonotype turned up a few times. The chain has TRBV7-9 and TRBJ1-1; unclear D gene. The germline V gene encodes CDR1 SEHNR and CDR2 FQNEAQ (reference sequence). The V gene lost 2 bases and the J gene lost 8 bases, with 9 bases spanning the gap. The CDR3 has 12 residues. For the CDR3, the DNA is TGTGCCAGCAGCTTATCGGTCCCCGAAGCTTTCTTT. Amino acid sequence: CASSLSVPEAFF.

This clonotype rates as medium-sized. J is TRBJ1-2 and V is TRBV20-1, with 7 bases aligning to TRBD1. The CDR3 is made up of 13 amino acids. The germline gives CDR1 DFQATT, CDR2 SNEGSKA (reference sequence). The junction had 12 bases not matched to a gene; V was cut back by 6 bases and J by 8 bases. The chain's CDR3 is CSALSEGAEGYTF. CDR3 in DNA: TGCAGTGCCCTGTCCGAGGGGGCGGAGGGCTACACCTTC.

This clonotype was detected only a few times. The chain couples TRBV19 to TRBJ2-5, with D possibly being TRBD1 (6 bases). This CDR3 spans 12 amino acids. Trimming cost V 2 bases and J 5 bases, with 6 bases left between them. CDR1 is LNHDA, CDR2 SQIVND, per germline (reference sequence). The CDR3: CASSIQGETQYF. The CDR3 region has the DNA TGTGCCAGTAGTATACAGGGGGAGACCCAGTACTTC.

The rearrangement uses TRBV28 and TRBJ2-3; D is uncertain. In germline, CDR1 is MDHEN, CDR2 SYDVKM. This CDR3 comprises 12 residues. The V and J ends lost 5 bases and 7 bases respectively, with 10 bases between them. The CDR3, as DNA: TGTGCCAGCAGTCAGCAGAGGAATACGCAGTATTTT. Translation gives CASSQQRNTQYF.

This sequence joins TRBV7-2 and TRBJ2-1; TRBD2 aligns across 7 bases. CDR3 length equals 17 residues. Unmatched junction bases numbered 15, after V lost 5 bases and J lost 5 bases. The V gene's germline CDR1 is SGHTA and CDR2 FQGNSA. The CDR3 nucleotides read TGTGCCAGCAGCCGTAAACCGGGACTAACCCATGACAATGAGCAGTTCTTC. This translates into CASSRKPGLTHDNEQFF.

This chain links TRBV20-1 with TRBJ1-1, with D unclear. The V gene lost 1 base and the J gene lost 1 base, with 10 bases spanning the gap. Germline CDR1 and CDR2: DFQATT and SNEGSKA (reference sequence). This CDR3 contains 14 residues. This CDR3 is CSARAGRPNTEAFF. As DNA, the CDR3 is TGCAGTGCTAGAGCGGGCAGGCCGAACACTGAAGCTTTCTTT.

This rearrangement joins TRBV20-1 to TRBJ1-6; 9 bases are shared with TRBD1. Germline loops: CDR1 DFQATT, CDR2 SNEGSKA (reference sequence). V trimming: 3 bases; J trimming: 7 bases; junction bases outside the gene matches: 4. The CDR3 sequence is 14 residues long. The CDR3 DNA is TGCAGTGCTAGGGCACAGGGGGCCAATTCACCCCTCCACTTT. The encoded protein is CSARAQGANSPLHF.

The chain couples TRBV12-3 or TRBV12-4 to TRBJ2-1; maybe TRBD2 (6 bases). The CDR3 covers 14 residues. V was clipped by 3 bases and J by 6 bases, with 12 bases between them. CDR3 amino acids: CASSFGGGVNEQFF. DNA for the CDR3: TGTGCCAGCAGTTTTGGGGGAGGTGTCAATGAGCAGTTCTTC.